Sequencing of this TCR beta chain was carried out in a study of pediatric ulcerative colitis. CDR1 is SGHRS, CDR2 YFSETQ, per germline. V was trimmed by 3 bases and J by 0 bases, leaving 19 bases between them. The CDR3 is 18 residues long. Using immunoSEQ multiplex PCR, the repertoire was profiled, and TCRdb retains in-frame clones only, with some absent. This table holds 60,000 to 75,000 clones, around 80% found once. In the case of this clone: Its antigen is unidentified.

Study-level points and caveats: This repertoire reflects total lymphocytes rather than subpopulations like regulatory T cells. A couple of rectal clonotypes were found only in ulcerative colitis patients, all of them. Ulcerative colitis patients shared more blood-rectal clones than controls.

The rearrangement joins TRBV5-1 to TRBJ2-1; D may match TRBD1 or TRBD2 (6 bases each). The TCR originated in a boy between 10 and 17 years old with moderate ulcerative colitis. The specimen was blood. CDR3 coding DNA: TGCGCCAGCAGCTGGGGGGCTACTACGATAAGCTCCTACAATGAGCAGTTCTTC. Its translation: CASSWGATTISSYNEQFF.